These 14 T cell receptor beta chains originate from one sample sequenced in a study of vaccination effects on CD4 cells after COVID-19. After expansion with viral peptide pools in the ViraFEST assay, antigen-specific CD4+ T cells were sequenced. CD4+ T cells were isolated after around ten days of culture. According to the study, vaccine recipients showed no prior SARS-CoV-2 infection and negative nucleocapsid antibodies. The data were produced by immunoSEQ multiplex PCR, yet TCRdb's version contains in-frame clones alone and is incomplete. This sample has fewer than 40,000 clones, with 55% to 75% found just once. The antigens these receptors bind are not known. Specimen: CD4+ T cells from PBMCs cultured with SARS-CoV-2 spike peptides, collected before COVID-19 vaccination. These receptors came from a human donor who received a COVID-19 vaccine.

V is TRBV27 and J is TRBJ1-2; D remains ambiguous. CDR1 and CDR2 from the germline V gene are MNHEY and SMNVEV (reference sequence). CDR3 length: 13 residues. Trimming shortened V by 5 bases and J by 8 bases, and 15 bases separated the two germline ends. The CDR3 here is CASSLSGRNGYTF. CDR3 DNA sequence: TGTGCCAGCAGTCTCTCTGGCCGGAACGGCTACACCTTC.

The chain combines TRBV6-5 with TRBJ1-2; unclear D gene. Per the germline V gene, CDR1 is MNHEY and CDR2 is SVGAGI. This CDR3 contains 13 residues. Trimming removed 2 bases from V and 6 bases from J, with 10 bases in between. DNA of the CDR3: TGTGCCAGCAGTTACGAGGGCGCGAATGGCTACACCTTC. It specifies CASSYEGANGYTF.

The rearrangement joins TRBV2 to TRBJ1-5; possibly TRBD1 for D (5 bases). CDR1 is SNHLY, CDR2 FYNNEI, per germline. CDR3 length: 15 amino acids. The germline V and J ends were trimmed by 6 bases and 3 bases, with 15 bases remaining between them. The CDR3 region has the DNA TGTGCCAGCAGCTGGCAGGGTACTTCCAATCAGCCCCAGCATTTT. Its translation: CASSWQGTSNQPQHF.

This clone has a handful of counts. V gene TRBV10-1 combines with J gene TRBJ2-7, with D possibly TRBD1 on 5 matching bases. The V gene's germline CDR1 is WNHNN and CDR2 SYGVQD (reference sequence). This CDR3 has 12 amino acids. Trimming shortened V by 5 bases and J by 1 base, and 6 bases separated the two germline ends. The CDR3 loop reads CASSQGSYEQYF. The CDR3 nucleotides are TGCGCCAGCAGTCAGGGTTCCTACGAGCAGTACTTC.

The CDR3 loop reads CASSLVGKPTDTQYF. The DNA of the CDR3 is TGCGCCAGCAGCTTGGTAGGGAAGCCGACAGATACGCAGTATTTT. V is TRBV5-1 and J is TRBJ2-3, with unresolved D. The CDR3 sequence is 15 residues long. Looked up from germline, CDR1 is SGHRS and CDR2 is YFSETQ. Trimming removed 0 bases at V and 3 bases at J, with 11 bases between.

This clone was counted only a few times. The V gene is TRBV30, the J gene TRBJ1-3; unclear D gene. V was pared by 2 bases and J by 2 bases, with 7 bases between. CDR3 size: 13 residues. Looked up from germline, CDR1 is GTSNPN and CDR2 is SVGIG (reference sequence). CDR3 nucleotide sequence: TGTGCCTGGAGTCGAACAGCTGGAAACACCATATATTTT. It specifies CAWSRTAGNTIYF.

The chain links TRBV18 to TRBJ1-4, with a weak D call TRBD1 (5 bases). Germline V CDR1 and CDR2: KGHSH, LQKENI. The ends were cut back, 2 bases at V and 5 bases at J, with 12 bases in the middle. CDR3 length: 15 residues. The CDR3 here is CASSPIPGQNEKLFF. CDR3 nucleotide sequence: TGTGCCAGCTCACCAATTCCAGGGCAAAATGAAAAACTGTTTTTT.

The chain carries TRBV4-2 and TRBJ2-2; TRBD1 might be the D (6 bases). The CDR3 sequence is 17 residues long. In germline, CDR1 is LGHNA, CDR2 YNFKEQ. Trimming stripped 0 bases from V and 7 bases from J, with 18 bases between. The CDR3 coding sequence is TGTGCCAGCAGCCAAGAGGGGCTAGGGGGAATTCGCGGGGAGCTGTTTTTT. It is translated as CASSQEGLGGIRGELFF.

The genes are TRBV27 and TRBJ2-7; D is uncertain. V shed 6 bases and J shed 2 bases, with 11 bases lying between them. Germline CDR1 and CDR2: MNHEY and SMNVEV (reference sequence). The CDR3 length is 13 residues. This CDR3 is CASSLLGTYEQYF. The CDR3 coding sequence is TGTGCCAGCAGCCTCTTGGGTACCTACGAGCAGTACTTC.

This chain joins TRBV5-1 and TRBJ2-2; 8 bases match TRBD1. V lost 0 bases to trimming and J lost 6 bases; unmatched junction nucleotides: 1. Germline CDR1 is SGHRS and CDR2 is YFSETQ. The CDR3 is 14 residues long. CDR3 amino acids: CASSLVQGAGELFF. The CDR3 DNA is TGCGCCAGCAGCTTGGTACAGGGGGCCGGGGAGCTGTTTTTT. The full variable domain, in which reference TRBV5-1 and TRBJ2-2 provide the parts outside the CDR3, is KAGVTQTPRYLIKTRGQQVTLSCSPISGHRSVSWYQQTPGQGLQFLFEYFSETQRNKGNFPGRFSGRQFSNSRSEMNVSTLELGDSALYLCASSLVQGAGELFFGEGSRLTVL.

The J gene is TRBJ1-5, the V gene TRBV6-5; D is perhaps TRBD1 (6 bases). CDR3 length: 16 amino acids. The germline V gene encodes CDR1 MNHEY and CDR2 SVGAGI. V dropped 2 bases and J dropped 1 base, with 12 bases sitting between them. This CDR3 is CASSYGLRGSNQPQHF. The CDR3 DNA sequence: TGTGCCAGCAGTTACGGTCTCAGGGGAAGCAATCAGCCCCAGCATTTT.

This clone was seen just once. The V gene is TRBV28, the J gene TRBJ1-5, with D hard to call. Looked up from germline, CDR1 is MDHEN and CDR2 is SYDVKM. V was trimmed by 7 bases and J by 3 bases, leaving 10 bases between them. The CDR3 has 13 residues. DNA for the CDR3: TGTGCCAGCAACCGGGCCCCCAATCAGCCCCAGCATTTT. It yields the protein CASNRAPNQPQHF.

The rearrangement uses TRBV5-4 and TRBJ1-2; D is undetermined. V lost 4 bases to trimming and J lost 0 bases, with 13 bases between them. Per germline, CDR1 SGHNT and CDR2 YYREEE (reference sequence). There are 15 residues in the CDR3. CDR3 residues: CASSIDVLANYGYTF. The DNA for the CDR3 is TGTGCCAGCAGCATAGATGTCTTAGCTAACTATGGCTACACCTTC.

This chain connects TRBV6-4 to TRBJ2-6; D perhaps matches TRBD2 (6 bases). The CDR3 covers 15 residues. The V end was cut by 2 bases, the J end by 2 bases, with 7 bases between. Germline CDR1 MRHNA, CDR2 SNTAGT. The CDR3 loop reads CASSDGGTGANVLTF. DNA of the CDR3: TGTGCCAGCAGTGACGGCGGGACTGGGGCCAACGTCCTGACTTTC.